This TCR beta chain was sequenced in a study of shared clonotypes between healthy human individuals. Naive CD8 cells lacked CD45RO, underwent positive selection for CCR7 and left out terminally differentiated effector memory CD45RA+ cells. Profiling relied on immunoSEQ multiplex PCR, and the TCRdb table lists in-frame clones only, not all of them. This sample has more than 2 million clones, with around 95% found just once. The origin of this receptor is a man aged 18 to 30 in good health. Some clones in this sample may be carry-over from other donors' samples. Sequenced material: naive CD8+ T cells from PBMCs.

CDR3 protein: CASSWDRVADTQYF. The CDR3 DNA reads as TGTGCCAGCTCCTGGGACAGGGTGGCAGATACGCAGTATTTT. The chain recombines TRBV18 with TRBJ2-3; 9 bases match TRBD1. The CDR3 is 14 residues long. With V trimmed by 6 bases and J by 4 bases, 5 bases remained unmatched. In germline, CDR1 is KGHSH, CDR2 LQKENI.